The following is a T cell receptor (beta chain) sequence with its context. Its antigen is not identified. The entry originates in a study of long-term antiretroviral therapy in people with HIV. Study-wide points: For ART adherence, viral resistance and therapy changes, no data were available.

Survey-level immunoSEQ v3.0 assays were run. Per-sample sequencing targets were roughly 40,000-55,000 T-cell genomes. The repertoire was sequenced with immunoSEQ multiplex PCR; TCRdb's copy has only in-frame clones and lacks some. The sample yields 20,000 to 30,000 clones, 95% seen once. This CDR3 comprises 14 residues. The ends were cut back, 3 bases at V and 0 bases at J, with 6 bases in the middle. Germline CDR1 reads MNHNY; CDR2 reads SVGAGI (reference sequence). This sequence was found in a woman aged 45 to 65 with HIV. The specimen was unsorted PBMCs, collected around 4.7 years after starting antiretroviral therapy. The chain has TRBV6-6 and TRBJ1-3; a weak D match, TRBD1 (5 bases). The CDR3 bases are TGTGCCAGCAGTTATGACAGCTCTGGAAACACCATATATTTT. This encodes CASSYDSSGNTIYF.